This entry is about one TCR beta chain. Amplified TCR beta CDR3 regions derived from RNA transcripts. The HTBI primer set was used in a first-round RT-PCR of the TCR CDR3. Each CDR3 protein is one row after TCRdb ran MiXCR on the multiplex PCR reads. This sample has roughly 500,000 distinct CDR3 sequences, with around 22% found just once. This record comes from a study of T cells in Graves' hyperthyroidism and ophthalmopathy. Across the whole study: Peripheral blood was obtained at initial diagnosis, preceding any treatment.

V lost 6 bases and J 5 bases, leaving 22 bases between the germline ends. The CDR3 runs 17 residues. Enrolled ophthalmopathy patients presented with a Clinical Activity Score of at least 3, a NOSPECS grade of at least 4, and disease duration under 3 months. The study based diagnoses on clinical symptoms, serum thyroxine and TRAb, thyroid ultrasound and orbital computed tomography. This TCR was sampled from a woman aged 25-40 years with Graves' ophthalmopathy. Sequencing was carried out using blood. The V and J genes are TRBV12-3 or TRBV12-4 and TRBJ2-2; TRBD2 might be the D (6 bases). CDR3 protein: CASSPDLAGTPTGELFF. CDR3 DNA sequence: TGTGCCAGCAGCCCCGACCTGGCGGGGACCCCAACCGGGGAGCTGTTTTTT.